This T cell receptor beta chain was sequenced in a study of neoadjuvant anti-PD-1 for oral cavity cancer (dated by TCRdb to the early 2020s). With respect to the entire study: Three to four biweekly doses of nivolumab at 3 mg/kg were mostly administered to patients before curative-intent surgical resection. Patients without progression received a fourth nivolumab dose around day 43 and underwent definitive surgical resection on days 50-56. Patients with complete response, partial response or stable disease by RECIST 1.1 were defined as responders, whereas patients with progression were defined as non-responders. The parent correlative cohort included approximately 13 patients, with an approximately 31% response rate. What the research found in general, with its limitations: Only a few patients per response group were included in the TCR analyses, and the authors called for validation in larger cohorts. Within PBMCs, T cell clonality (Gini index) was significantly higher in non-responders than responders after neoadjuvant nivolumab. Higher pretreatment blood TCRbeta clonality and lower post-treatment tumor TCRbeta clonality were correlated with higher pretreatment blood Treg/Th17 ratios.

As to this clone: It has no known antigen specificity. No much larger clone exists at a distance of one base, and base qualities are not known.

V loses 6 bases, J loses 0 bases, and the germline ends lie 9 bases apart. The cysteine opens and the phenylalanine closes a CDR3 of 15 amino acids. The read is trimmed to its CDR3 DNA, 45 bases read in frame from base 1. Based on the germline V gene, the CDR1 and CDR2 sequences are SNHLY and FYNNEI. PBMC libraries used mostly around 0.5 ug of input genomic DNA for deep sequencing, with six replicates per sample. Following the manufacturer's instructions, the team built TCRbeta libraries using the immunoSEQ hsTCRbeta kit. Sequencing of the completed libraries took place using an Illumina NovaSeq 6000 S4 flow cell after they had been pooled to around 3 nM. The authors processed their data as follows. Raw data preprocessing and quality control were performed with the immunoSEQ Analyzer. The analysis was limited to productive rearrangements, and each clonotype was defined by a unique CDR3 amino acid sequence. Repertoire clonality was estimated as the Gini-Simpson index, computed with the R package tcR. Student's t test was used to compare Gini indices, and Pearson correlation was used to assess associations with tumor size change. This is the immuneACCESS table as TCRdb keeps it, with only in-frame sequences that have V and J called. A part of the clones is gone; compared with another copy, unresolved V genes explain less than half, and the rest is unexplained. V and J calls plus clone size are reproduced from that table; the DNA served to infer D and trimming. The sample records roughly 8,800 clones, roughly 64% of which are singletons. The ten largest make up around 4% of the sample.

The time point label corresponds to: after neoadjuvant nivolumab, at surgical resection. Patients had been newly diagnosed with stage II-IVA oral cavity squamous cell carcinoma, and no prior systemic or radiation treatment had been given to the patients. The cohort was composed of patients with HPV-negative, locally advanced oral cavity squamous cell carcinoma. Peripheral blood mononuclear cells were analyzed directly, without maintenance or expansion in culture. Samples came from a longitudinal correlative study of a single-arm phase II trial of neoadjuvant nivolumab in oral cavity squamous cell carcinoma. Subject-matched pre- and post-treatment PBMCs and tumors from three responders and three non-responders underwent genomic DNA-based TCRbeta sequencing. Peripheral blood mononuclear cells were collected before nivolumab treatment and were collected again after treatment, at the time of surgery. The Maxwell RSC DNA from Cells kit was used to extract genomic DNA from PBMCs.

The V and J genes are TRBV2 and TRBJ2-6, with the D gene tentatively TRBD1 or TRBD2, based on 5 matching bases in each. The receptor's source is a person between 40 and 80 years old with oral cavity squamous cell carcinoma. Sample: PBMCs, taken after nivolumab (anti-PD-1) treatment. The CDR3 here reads CASRRDGSGANVLTF. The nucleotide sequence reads TGTGCCAGCAGGAGGGACGGCTCTGGGGCCAACGTCCTGACTTTC.